A single sample is the source of the 30 T cell receptor beta chains below, sequenced in a study of blood T cell repertoires in COVID-19. Produced via immunoSEQ multiplex PCR; TCRdb's table is partial and in-frame only. Of roughly 200,000 clones detected, 94% appear once; the ten largest clones hold about 0.8%. Material for sequencing was peripheral blood. Receptor source: a man aged 25 to 40 with COVID-19, enrolled during active disease.

The chain employs TRBV9 and TRBJ1-3; D remains unclear. Germline V gene sequence: CDR1 SGDLS, CDR2 YYNGEE. This CDR3 is 14 amino acids long. Trimming cost V 1 base and J 8 bases, with 13 bases left between them. The CDR3 loop reads CASSVRSSVDTIYF. DNA of the CDR3: TGTGCCAGCAGCGTACGGTCTTCTGTGGACACCATATATTTT.

V gene TRBV19 combines with J gene TRBJ2-2; 7 nucleotides line up with TRBD1. Germline CDR1 LNHDA, CDR2 SQIVND (reference sequence). The CDR3 extends over 16 amino acids. V shed 1 base, J shed 4 bases, and the junction held 6 bases outside the gene matches. The CDR3 nucleotides are TGTGCCAGTAGTATAGGAAATCAGGGGGTCACCGGGGAGCTGTTTTTT. This translates into CASSIGNQGVTGELFF.

This clone was counted only a few times. The rearrangement links TRBV3-1 (or the pseudogene TRBV3-2) to TRBJ2-7, with D perhaps matching TRBD1 (6 bases). Deletions cut 4 bases from V and 2 bases from J, with 12 bases between. The CDR3 spans 14 residues. Germline V lookup: CDR1 LGHDT, CDR2 YNNKEL (reference sequence). The CDR3 protein is CASSLQGNPYEQYF. The CDR3 DNA is TGTGCCAGCAGCCTTCAGGGGAACCCCTACGAGCAGTACTTC.

This chain joins TRBV7-9 and TRBJ1-1; the D gene is possibly TRBD1 (6 bases). Trimming removed 7 bases from V and 1 base from J, with 22 bases in between. Looked up from germline, CDR1 is SEHNR and CDR2 is FQNEAQ (reference sequence). The CDR3 consists of 17 residues. This chain's CDR3 is CASTVQGGLGANTEAFF. CDR3 sequence (DNA): TGTGCCAGCACCGTACAGGGTGGATTGGGAGCGAACACTGAAGCTTTCTTT.

V gene TRBV19 combines with J gene TRBJ1-5; the match to TRBD1 covers 8 bases. The CDR3 runs 14 residues. In germline, CDR1 is LNHDA, CDR2 SQIVND (reference sequence). Unmatched junction bases numbered 7, after V lost 3 bases and J lost 9 bases. DNA of the CDR3: TGTGCCAGTAGTATCTCAGGGGGCTCGGGGCCCCAGCATTTT. Protein product: CASSISGGSGPQHF. Looking up the rest from reference TRBV19 and TRBJ1-5 gives the full variable domain: DGGITQSPKYLFRKEGQNVTLSCEQNLNHDAMYWYRQDPGQGLRLIYYSQIVNDFQKGDIAEGYSVSREKKESFPLTVTSAQKNPTAFYLCASSISGGSGPQHFGDGTRLSIL.

This chain's CDR3 is CASSDGGGNQPQHF. CDR3 coding DNA: TGTGCCAGCAGTGACGGGGGAGGTAATCAGCCCCAGCATTTT. The chain uses TRBV6-1 and TRBJ1-5; D is perhaps TRBD1 (5 bases). Germline V CDR1 and CDR2: MNHNS, SASEGT. The V end lost 3 bases, the J end lost 4 bases, and 10 bases lay between the germline ends. The CDR3 contains 14 residues.

This clone is a singleton in its sample. The rearrangement uses TRBV19 and TRBJ1-3, with 7 positions matching TRBD1. This CDR3 contains 14 residues. CDR1 and CDR2 from the germline V gene are LNHDA and SQIVND (reference sequence). V lost 6 bases to trimming and J lost 2 bases; unmatched junction nucleotides: 4. The CDR3 DNA reads as TGTGCCAGTAGAAACAGGGGAACTGGAAACACCATATATTTT. It is translated as CASRNRGTGNTIYF.

The V and J genes are TRBV5-6 and TRBJ1-5, with no clear D. CDR1 is SGHDT, CDR2 YYEEEE, per germline. With 4 bases removed from V and 5 bases from J, the gap between germline ends came to 16 bases. This CDR3 spans 15 amino acids. DNA for the CDR3: TGTGCCAGCAGCCGCGGTCCAGCCAGAGATCAGCCCCAGCATTTT. Residues: CASSRGPARDQPQHF. The full variable domain, completed using reference TRBV5-6 and TRBJ1-5, is DAGVTQSPTHLIKTRGQQVTLRCSPKSGHDTVSWYQQALGQGPQFIFQYYEEEERQRGNFPDRFSGHQFPNYSSELNVNALLLGDSALYLCASSRGPARDQPQHFGDGTRLSIL.

This clone was detected once. The chain carries TRBV6-5 and TRBJ1-2; weak D call: TRBD1 (6 bases). V was trimmed by 6 bases and J by 1 base, leaving 15 bases between them. The CDR3 is 15 amino acids. In germline, CDR1 is MNHEY, CDR2 SVGAGI. DNA of the CDR3: TGTGCCAGCAGAGCGGGGGGGGGACATAACTATGGCTACACCTTC. Translated, it gives CASRAGGGHNYGYTF.

The gene calls are TRBV25-1 and TRBJ1-6; TRBD1 matches 7 bases. J lost 7 bases, V lost 6 bases, and 9 bases had no gene match. The germline CDR1 and CDR2 sequences are MGHDK and SYGVNS. This CDR3 spans 15 amino acids. DNA of the CDR3: TGTGCCAGCAGAGGGGGCGGTGGGGGAAATTCACCCCTCCACTTT. Translating gives CASRGGGGGNSPLHF. The whole variable domain, filled in from reference TRBV25-1 and TRBJ1-6, reads EADIYQTPRYLVIGTGKKITLECSQTMGHDKMYWYQQDPGMELHLIHYSYGVNSTEKGDLSSESTVSRIRTEHFPLTLESARPSHTSQYLCASRGGGGGNSPLHFGNGTRLTVT.

The chain combines TRBV5-1 with TRBJ1-1; a possible D gene is TRBD1 (6 bases). Trimming pared 0 bases from V and 4 bases from J, leaving 16 bases between. Germline V gene data show CDR1 as SGHRS and CDR2 as YFSETQ. The CDR3 has 16 residues. As DNA, the CDR3 is TGCGCCAGCAGCTTGGGGTCGACAGGCCGGGGCACTGAAGCTTTCTTT. This codes for CASSLGSTGRGTEAFF.

This chain connects TRBV11-2 to TRBJ1-3; no firm D call. CDR3 length: 13 residues. The V end was cut by 0 bases, the J end by 5 bases, with 5 bases between. The V gene's germline CDR1 is SGHAT and CDR2 FQNNGV. CDR3 region: CASSLDLRNTIYF. For the CDR3, the DNA is TGTGCCAGCAGCTTAGATTTAAGAAACACCATATATTTT.

In this sample, this clone turned up once. This sequence joins TRBV4-2 and TRBJ2-4; TRBD1 matches 7 bases. J was trimmed by 2 bases and V by 1 base; bases with no gene match: 8. The CDR3 is made up of 17 amino acids. In germline, CDR1 is LGHNA, CDR2 YNFKEQ. The CDR3 region is CASSQGDRVASKNIQYF. The CDR3 DNA reads TGTGCCAGCAGCCAAGGTGACAGGGTCGCGTCCAAAAACATTCAGTACTTC.

The chain recombines TRBV9 with TRBJ1-1; D unclear. Deletions cut 4 bases from V and 1 base from J, with 11 bases between. The CDR3 spans 14 residues. Per the germline V gene, CDR1 is SGDLS and CDR2 is YYNGEE. The chain's CDR3 is CASSKIGGNTEAFF. In nucleotides, the CDR3 is TGTGCCAGCAGCAAAATCGGAGGGAACACTGAAGCTTTCTTT.

This clone was counted only a few times. This chain connects TRBV2 to TRBJ2-5; TRBD2 matches at 7 bases. The CDR3 runs 17 residues. V gave up 4 bases and J gave up 1 base; unmatched junction bases: 12. Germline V gives CDR1 SNHLY, CDR2 FYNNEI. In DNA, the CDR3 is TGTGCCAGCAGTGGAGAGAGCGGGGCGTCGCTCCAAGAGACCCAGTACTTC. Protein: CASSGESGASLQETQYF.

V and J are TRBV7-3 and TRBJ2-1; TRBD2 matches at 8 bases. In germline, CDR1 is SGHTA, CDR2 FQGTGA. This CDR3 is built from 15 residues. After removal of 5 bases from V and 8 bases from J, the junction contained 11 bases not matched to a gene. The CDR3 bases are TGTGCCAGCAGCCCGGACAGAGCGGGGGCGTATGAGCAGTTCTTC. As protein: CASSPDRAGAYEQFF.

This chain uses TRBV5-1 with TRBJ1-6, with D possibly being TRBD1 (6 bases). Deletions cut 4 bases from V and 2 bases from J, with 10 bases between. CDR3 size: 15 residues. Germline loops: CDR1 SGHRS, CDR2 YFSETQ. Here the CDR3 DNA reads TGCGCCAGCAGCACCGGACAGCCCTATAATTCACCCCTCCACTTT. Translated, it gives CASSTGQPYNSPLHF.

This chain connects TRBV5-1 to TRBJ1-2, with D possibly TRBD1 on 5 matching bases. Looked up from germline, CDR1 is SGHRS and CDR2 is YFSETQ. The CDR3 runs to 15 residues. The V end was cut by 0 bases, the J end by 6 bases, with 15 bases between. The CDR3 coding sequence is TGCGCCAGCAGCTTGGAAATCTGGGGCATTAATGGCTACACCTTC. Its translation: CASSLEIWGINGYTF.

The chain employs TRBV19 and TRBJ1-2; D is unresolved. CDR3 length: 13 residues. The V gene's germline CDR1 is LNHDA and CDR2 SQIVND (reference sequence). V was trimmed by 0 bases and J by 4 bases, leaving 6 bases between them. As DNA, the CDR3 is TGTGCCAGTAGTATAGAAACGGGCTATGGCTACACCTTC. Translation gives CASSIETGYGYTF.

The chain uses TRBV3-1 (or the pseudogene TRBV3-2) and TRBJ1-6; D remains ambiguous. The CDR3 has 13 amino acids. Trimming removed 10 bases from V and 7 bases from J, with 14 bases in between. The germline CDR1 and CDR2 sequences are LGHDT and YNNKEL (reference sequence). The DNA for the CDR3 is TGTGCCACTGAGGCAACGTCCAATTCACCCCTCCACTTT. Its translation is CATEATSNSPLHF.

The V gene is TRBV3-1 (or the pseudogene TRBV3-2), the J gene TRBJ2-7; TRBD1 is a possible D gene (6 bases). The germline V and J ends were trimmed by 4 bases and 4 bases, with 20 bases remaining between them. This CDR3 is built from 16 residues. Germline V gene data show CDR1 as LGHDT and CDR2 as YNNKEL (reference sequence). In nucleotides, the CDR3 is TGTGCCAGCAGCCCACGCCTGGACAGCCCCTCGTACGAGCAGTACTTC. Its protein is CASSPRLDSPSYEQYF.

The sample holds one count of this clone. The chain joins TRBV11-2 to TRBJ2-1; D not resolved. V lost 5 bases to trimming and J lost 0 bases, with 11 bases between them. The CDR3 runs 15 residues. CDR1 and CDR2 from the germline V gene are SGHAT and FQNNGV. The CDR3 region is CASSPDLGSYNEQFF. The CDR3 DNA follows: TGTGCCAGCAGCCCCGACTTGGGCTCCTACAATGAGCAGTTCTTC.

This clone appeared once. The chain employs TRBV3-1 (or the pseudogene TRBV3-2) and TRBJ1-4; unclear D gene. In germline, CDR1 is LGHDT, CDR2 YNNKEL (reference sequence). The CDR3 contains 14 residues. Between the trimmed V and J ends, which lost 4 bases and 7 bases, there was a span of 13 bases. CDR3 loop: CASSPPAVGEKLFF. DNA for the CDR3: TGTGCCAGCAGCCCCCCGGCGGTTGGTGAAAAACTGTTTTTT.

This clone has just one count. The chain employs TRBV6-2 or TRBV6-3 and TRBJ2-3, with 7 positions matching TRBD2. V dropped 0 bases and J dropped 1; count of bases not matched to a gene: 7. The CDR3 is 17 residues long. Germline CDR1 and CDR2: MNHEY and SVGEGT. In nucleotides, the CDR3 is TGTGCCAGCAGTTACTCGTCTAGCGGTTGGGGCACAGATACGCAGTATTTT. This translates into CASSYSSSGWGTDTQYF.

The rearrangement joins TRBV6-5 to TRBJ1-1, with 7 bases matching TRBD1. Germline CDR1 reads MNHEY; CDR2 reads SVGAGI. V shed 4 bases and J 2 bases; nucleotides not matched to a gene: 4. The CDR3 extends over 14 amino acids. The CDR3 DNA follows: TGTGCCAGCAGTTGGAGGGGGCCCAACACTGAAGCTTTCTTT. It encodes CASSWRGPNTEAFF.

The rearrangement joins TRBV12-5 to TRBJ2-5, with 12 bases lining up with TRBD2. Germline CDR1 is LGHNT and CDR2 is FRNRAP. The CDR3 is made up of 17 amino acids. Losses at the gene ends were 5 bases for V and 5 bases for J; bases not matched to a gene: 12. The CDR3 loop is CASGLPLAGGPEETQYF. The CDR3 DNA follows: TGTGCTAGTGGTCTCCCCCTAGCGGGGGGGCCGGAGGAGACCCAGTACTTC.

The chain links TRBV19 to TRBJ1-5; possibly TRBD1 for D (6 bases). CDR1 LNHDA and CDR2 SQIVND come from the germline V gene (reference sequence). Trimming removed 5 bases at V and 3 bases at J, with 20 bases between. This CDR3 comprises 17 residues. CDR3: CASSALQGMKDNQPQHF. In nucleotides, the CDR3 is TGTGCCAGTAGTGCCCTACAGGGCATGAAGGACAATCAGCCCCAGCATTTT.

This clone was found once. CDR3 DNA: TGTGCCAGCAGTTACGCGCGGGGGCAAGAGACCCAGTACTTC. Its translation: CASSYARGQETQYF. The rearrangement links TRBV6-5 to TRBJ2-5; TRBD2 matches at 7 bases. V was pared by 2 bases and J by 2 bases, with 2 bases of the junction left unmatched. This CDR3 is 14 amino acids long. CDR1 and CDR2 (germline): MNHEY, SVGAGI.

The chain is built from TRBV5-1 and TRBJ2-3; the D gene is possibly TRBD2 (6 bases). Germline V gives CDR1 SGHRS, CDR2 YFSETQ. V was clipped by 4 bases and J by 2 bases, with 20 bases between them. This CDR3 is built from 17 residues. CDR3 sequence (DNA): TGCGCCAGCAGCCCTAGCGAGTGGCGGGGCCCCACAGATACGCAGTATTTT. Translated, it gives CASSPSEWRGPTDTQYF. Based on the CDR3 plus reference TRBV5-1 and TRBJ2-3, the full variable domain is KAGVTQTPRYLIKTRGQQVTLSCSPISGHRSVSWYQQTPGQGLQFLFEYFSETQRNKGNFPGRFSGRQFSNSRSEMNVSTLELGDSALYLCASSPSEWRGPTDTQYFGPGTRLTVL.

This chain uses TRBV6-5 with TRBJ1-2, with D maybe TRBD1 (5 bases). The V gene lost 4 bases and the J gene lost 8 bases, with 23 bases spanning the gap. CDR3 length: 16 amino acids. From germline, CDR1 is MNHEY and CDR2 SVGAGI. In DNA, the CDR3 is TGTGCCAGCAGTTCGTCCCCCTGGGAGGGGAAGGGCGGCTACACCTTC. Translation gives CASSSSPWEGKGGYTF.